The rows below give T cell receptor beta chains drawn from one sample of a study of blood T cell repertoires in COVID-19. Some clones are missing from TCRdb's copy, which holds only in-frame ones; the method was immunoSEQ multiplex PCR. This table holds over 50,000 clones, more than 70% found once. What was sequenced was peripheral blood. These receptors were collected from a man in his sixties with COVID-19, enrolled during active disease. Both conserved end residues are part of each CDR3. Fields, in order: D gene, J gene, clone size, V gene, CDR3 DNA, CDR3 protein. The D gene is left open where the match is weak. Only part of the rows carry a size: once, few, many, or a class if the clone is expanded.

>-|TRBJ2-1|-|TRBV3-1/TRBV3-2
TGTGCCAGCAGCCAAGGGACACTATCGGGCAATGAGCAGTTCTTC
CASSQGTLSGNEQFF
>TRBD1|TRBJ1-6|-|TRBV12-3/TRBV12-4
TGTGCCAGCAGTTTCGGGACAGAAATCCTCCACTTT
CASSFGTEILHF
>-|TRBJ1-5|few|TRBV30
TGTGCCTGGAGTTCAACAGGAGATCATCAGCCCCAGCATTTT
CAWSSTGDHQPQHF
>-|TRBJ1-5|-|TRBV19
TGTGCCAGTAGACCCCAGTTCCAGGGTTCGTTTCAGCCCCAGCATTTT
CASRPQFQGSFQPQHF
>-|TRBJ1-4|-|TRBV2
TGTGCCAGCAGTGCTCAGGGGAATAATGAAAAACTGTTTTTT
CASSAQGNNEKLFF
>-|TRBJ1-5|-|TRBV30
TGTGCCTGGGGGACTGGTAGCAATCAGCCCCAGCATTTT
CAWGTGSNQPQHF
>TRBD2|TRBJ2-1|-|TRBV30
TGTGCCCGGACTAGCGGGACCTACAATGAGCAGTTCTTC
CARTSGTYNEQFF
>-|TRBJ2-3|-|TRBV19
TGTGCCAGTAAAACAGGTCAGGGCGCAGATACGCAGTATTTT
CASKTGQGADTQYF
>TRBD1|TRBJ1-4|-|TRBV7-2
TGTGCCAGCAGCCCCGACAGGGGGACTAATGAAAAACTGTTTTTT
CASSPDRGTNEKLFF
>-|TRBJ2-1|-|TRBV5-4
TGTGCCAGCAGCTCCACTAACCTCGATCGGTTCTTC
CASSSTNLDRFF
>-|TRBJ2-1|-|TRBV7-3
TGTGCCAGCAGCCCCTCCGGGACGCGGGAATACAATGAGCAGTTCTTC
CASSPSGTREYNEQFF
>TRBD1|TRBJ1-2|-|TRBV6-5
TGTGCCAGCAGCCTCCGGGACAGGGGCTATGGCTACACCTTC
CASSLRDRGYGYTF
>TRBD1|TRBJ1-3|-|TRBV5-5
TGTGCCAGCAGCACCGGACAGGGGGCTGGAAACACCATATATTTT
CASSTGQGAGNTIYF
>-|TRBJ1-2|-|TRBV3-1/TRBV3-2
TGTGCCAGCAGCCAAGATTTAAATCAGGGCGGCTACACCTTC
CASSQDLNQGGYTF
>-|TRBJ2-1|-|TRBV27
TGTGCCAGCAGCTCAAGCCTGGAGGGGCAGTTCTTC
CASSSSLEGQFF
>-|TRBJ2-1|-|TRBV9
TGTGCCAGCTCAATCACTACGGGGGCCTACAATGAGCAGTTCTTC
CASSITTGAYNEQFF
>TRBD1|TRBJ2-1|-|TRBV3-1/TRBV3-2
TGTGCCAGCAGCCAAGTGGGACAGGGGTACAATGAGCAGTTCTTC
CASSQVGQGYNEQFF
>-|TRBJ1-2|-|TRBV15
TGTGCCACCACGCGTGGTCTAAAACCTCCTAACTATGGCTACACCTTC
CATTRGLKPPNYGYTF
>-|TRBJ1-5|-|TRBV2
TGTGCCAGCAATTCCGGACAGATCAATCAGCCCCAGCATTTT
CASNSGQINQPQHF
>TRBD2|TRBJ2-5|-|TRBV3-1/TRBV3-2
TGTGCCAGCAGCCAATACGGGGGGACCCAAGAGACCCAGTACTTC
CASSQYGGTQETQYF
>TRBD2|TRBJ2-5|-|TRBV5-6
TGTGCCAGCAGCTTGGTGAGCGGGGGGGGGACCCAGTACTTC
CASSLVSGGGTQYF
>-|TRBJ2-1|once|TRBV21-1
TGTGCCAGCAGCAAAGTCCTTGGGACAGGGCACAATGAGCAGTTCTTC
CASSKVLGTGHNEQFF
>-|TRBJ2-7|few|TRBV28
TGTGCCAGCAGTTCCCTACTGACTACTTACTACGAGCAGTACTTC
CASSSLLTTYYEQYF
>-|TRBJ1-5|-|TRBV6-5
TGTGCCAGCAGTTACTCGAGAACCGGGGGTCAGCCCCAGCATTTT
CASSYSRTGGQPQHF
>-|TRBJ2-2|-|TRBV28
TGTGCCAGCAGACTGGACTTGGGTCAATCCGGGGAGCTGTTTTTT
CASRLDLGQSGELFF
>-|TRBJ2-3|-|TRBV14
TGTGCCAGCAGCTCCCGGGGGTCTCGACCGCCCACAGATACGCAGTATTTT
CASSSRGSRPPTDTQYF
>TRBD1|TRBJ1-6|once|TRBV3-1/TRBV3-2
TGTGCCAGCAGCCCATCGACAGGGGCGCTTGGTTCACCCCTCCACTTT
CASSPSTGALGSPLHF
>-|TRBJ2-7|-|TRBV24-1
TGTGCCACCAGTAATCGAGAGAGCACCTACGAGCAGTACTTC
CATSNRESTYEQYF
>-|TRBJ1-1|-|TRBV5-4
TGTGCCAGCAGCTCGTCCGCGTCGCCTAGCACTGAAGCTTTCTTT
CASSSSASPSTEAFF
>-|TRBJ1-1|-|TRBV19
TGTGCCAGCACCGAAGGTCAGGGGAACACTGAAGCTTTCTTT
CASTEGQGNTEAFF
>-|TRBJ1-3|-|TRBV7-2
TGTGCCAGCAGCGCCCGACTATCTCTGCCCTCTGGAAACACCATATATTTT
CASSARLSLPSGNTIYF
>-|TRBJ1-2|-|TRBV10-2
TGCGCCAGCAGTGAAGAGGGCTACTATGGCTACACCTTC
CASSEEGYYGYTF
>-|TRBJ2-3|-|TRBV9
TGTGCCAGCAGCGTAGGGGCGTCAGATACGCAGTATTTT
CASSVGASDTQYF
>-|TRBJ2-3|-|TRBV28
TGTGCCAGCAGTCCGCTCGAGGCAGATACGCAGTATTTT
CASSPLEADTQYF
>-|TRBJ1-4|-|TRBV5-6
TGTGCCAGCAGCCGGGTGGAATGGAGTTGGGAAAAACTGTTTTTT
CASSRVEWSWEKLFF
>-|TRBJ1-2|-|TRBV29-1
TGCAGCGTTGAAGACATAGGGAGCTATGGCTACACCTTC
CSVEDIGSYGYTF
>-|TRBJ1-6|-|TRBV7-9
TGTGCCAGCAGCTTATCCGGAGGGGGGGTCCGTTCCTCACCCCTCCACTTT
CASSLSGGGVRSSPLHF
>-|TRBJ1-4|-|TRBV30
TGTGCCTGTGACCGGGGTCAAGAAAAACTGTTTTTT
CACDRGQEKLFF
>TRBD2|TRBJ2-3|-|TRBV5-4
TGTGCCAGCAGCTTGGACGGGGGGATTTTGAATACGCAGTATTTT
CASSLDGGILNTQYF
>-|TRBJ1-1|-|TRBV6-5
TGTGCCAGCAGTTACCTTCCAGGGGCAGGGGCTTTCTTT
CASSYLPGAGAFF
>-|TRBJ1-3|once|TRBV12-3/TRBV12-4
TGTGCCAGCAGACAGGAGTGGGGAAACACCATATATTTT
CASRQEWGNTIYF
>TRBD2|TRBJ2-7|-|TRBV6-5
TGTGCCAGCAGCTACCTTAGCGGGGATTCCTACGAGCAGTACTTC
CASSYLSGDSYEQYF
>-|TRBJ2-3|-|TRBV2
TGTGCCAGCCCCCCGCCGACTTCTAGCACAGATACGCAGTATTTT
CASPPPTSSTDTQYF
>TRBD1|TRBJ2-2|-|TRBV7-9
TGTGCCAGCAGCCGGGACAGGGGGCTCAATACCGGGGAGCTGTTTTTT
CASSRDRGLNTGELFF
>-|TRBJ1-5|-|TRBV5-6
TGTGCCAGCAGCGGGGGGATAGACCAGCCCCAGCATTTT
CASSGGIDQPQHF
>TRBD1|TRBJ2-3|-|TRBV9
TGTGCCAGCAGCCCCCGACAGGGACGGACAGATACGCAGTATTTT
CASSPRQGRTDTQYF
>-|TRBJ2-3|-|TRBV21-1
TGTGCCAATACTCGGGACAGGGTTGGATGGATCACAGATACGCAGTATTTT
CANTRDRVGWITDTQYF
>TRBD1|TRBJ2-7|once|TRBV9
TGTGCCAGCAGCGCCGGGGGACAGGGGCTAGCCTACGAGCAGTACTTC
CASSAGGQGLAYEQYF
>-|TRBJ1-4|-|TRBV18
TGTGCCAGCTCACCACCTGGTGTAGGGGTTAATGAAAAACTGTTTTTT
CASSPPGVGVNEKLFF
>-|TRBJ1-2|few|TRBV4-1
TGCGCCAGCAGCCAATCCTTTGGCTACACCTTC
CASSQSFGYTF
>TRBD1|TRBJ2-2|-|TRBV19
TGTGCAGCGGGACAGGGGATTTTGGGGGAGCTGTTTTTT
CAAGQGILGELFF